A single sample is the source of the 18 T cell receptor beta chains below, sequenced in a study of T cells in localized non-small cell lung cancer. Data came from immunoSEQ multiplex PCR; TCRdb stores just in-frame clones and leaves some out. The sample shows around 1,700 clones, roughly 30% of them seen only once. The sample consisted of normal lung tissue next to the tumor, taken before any cancer treatment. Source of these receptors: a male donor at least 60 years old with stage II squamous cell lung carcinoma.

The chain links TRBV6-8 to TRBJ1-2; D gene unclear. The V and J ends lost 5 bases and 4 bases respectively, with 14 bases between them. Germline assignment: CDR1 MNHGY and CDR2 SAAAGT. This CDR3 contains 14 residues. The CDR3 nucleotides are TGTGCCAGCAGTGTGGAGTACTTGGGCTATGGCTACACCTTC. This codes for CASSVEYLGYGYTF.

This sequence joins TRBV10-2 and TRBJ2-3, with 9 nucleotides matching TRBD2. Germline V gene data show CDR1 as WSHSY and CDR2 as SAAADI. The CDR3 loop spans 16 amino acids. The V gene end was trimmed by 2 bases and the J gene end by 7 bases; junction bases not matched to a gene: 10. This chain's CDR3 is CASSEEVAGEMYTQYF. The CDR3 DNA reads TGCGCCAGCAGTGAGGAGGTAGCGGGAGAGATGTATACGCAGTATTTT.

The chain recombines TRBV11-3 with TRBJ2-1, with TRBD2 as a possible D gene (6 bases). The V gene lost 5 bases and the J gene lost 1 base, with 15 bases spanning the gap. Looked up from germline, CDR1 is SGHNT and CDR2 is YENEEA. CDR3 size: 16 residues. The CDR3 region has the DNA TGTGCCAGCAGCCCGGAGACTAGTGCTTCCTACAATGAGCAGTTCTTC. Translated: CASSPETSASYNEQFF. Full variable domain (missing parts from reference TRBV11-3 and TRBJ2-1): EAGVVQSPRYKIIEKKQPVAFWCNPISGHNTLYWYLQNLGQGPELLIRYENEEAVDDSQLPKDRFSAERLKGVDSTLKIQPAELGDSAVYLCASSPETSASYNEQFFGPGTRLTVL.

This clone is deemed medium-sized. The rearrangement joins TRBV28 to TRBJ1-3; D is possibly TRBD1 (5 bases). The V gene's germline CDR1 is MDHEN and CDR2 SYDVKM. Trimming shortened V by 6 bases and J by 11 bases, and 23 bases separated the two germline ends. CDR3 length equals 15 residues. DNA for the CDR3: TGTGCCAGCAGCCTCGTTCAGACTAGATCCAGGGCCATATATTTT. Its protein is CASSLVQTRSRAIYF.

This clone was counted between two and nine times. The chain links TRBV11-3 to TRBJ1-3, with D unresolved. Trimming shortened V by 3 bases and J by 7 bases, and 13 bases separated the two germline ends. The CDR3 runs to 14 residues. Germline CDR1 reads SGHNT; CDR2 reads YENEEA. The CDR3, as DNA: TGTGCCAGCAGCTTGGAGGGTGGAAGCAACACCATATATTTT. Amino acid sequence: CASSLEGGSNTIYF.

This chain connects TRBV6-8 to TRBJ1-5, with a possible D match to TRBD1 (5 bases). V was trimmed by 6 bases and J by 7 bases, leaving 13 bases between them. The germline CDR1 and CDR2 sequences are MNHGY and SAAAGT. This CDR3 comprises 13 residues. Written as DNA, the CDR3 is TGTGCCAGCAGCACGGGGGGAGGGCAGCCCCAGCATTTT. This codes for CASSTGGGQPQHF.

This chain joins TRBV19 and TRBJ2-7; D call uncertain. Trimming removed 6 bases from V and 2 bases from J, with 14 bases in between. This CDR3 region has 14 residues. Germline CDR1 is LNHDA and CDR2 is SQIVND (reference sequence). Here the CDR3 DNA reads TGTGCCAGTAGCCCCCCCGGTAGTGCCTACGAGCAGTACTTC. Translated, it gives CASSPPGSAYEQYF.

Only a few counts were recorded for this clone. The chain employs TRBV18 and TRBJ1-1; TRBD1 aligns across 10 bases. The CDR3 totals 15 residues. V dropped 5 bases and J dropped 7; count of bases not matched to a gene: 10. The germline CDR1 and CDR2 sequences are KGHSH and LQKENI. CDR3 amino acids: CASSSGTGELVEAFF. The CDR3 bases are TGTGCCAGCTCATCTGGGACAGGGGAACTAGTTGAAGCTTTCTTT. Supplemented by reference TRBV18 and TRBJ1-1, the full variable domain reads NAGVMQNPRHLVRRRGQEARLRCSPMKGHSHVYWYRQLPEEGLKFMVYLQKENIIDESGMPKERFSAEFPKEGPSILRIQQVVRGDSAAYFCASSSGTGELVEAFFGQGTRLTVV.

The V gene is TRBV9, the J gene TRBJ2-5; D remains ambiguous. The CDR3 spans 14 residues. V dropped 5 bases and J dropped 2 bases, with 13 bases sitting between them. Germline V gives CDR1 SGDLS, CDR2 YYNGEE. The chain's CDR3 is CASSERPRQETQYF. For the CDR3, the DNA is TGTGCCAGCAGTGAAAGGCCACGGCAAGAGACCCAGTACTTC.

CDR3 in amino acids: CASSANYGYTF. Here the CDR3 DNA reads TGTGCCAGTTCGGCTAACTATGGCTACACCTTC. V gene TRBV19 combines with J gene TRBJ1-2; no firm D call. The CDR3 loop spans 11 amino acids. V lost 8 bases, J lost 0 bases, and 4 bases lay in between. The germline gives CDR1 LNHDA, CDR2 SQIVND (reference sequence).

The chain carries TRBV18 and TRBJ2-6; the D gene could be TRBD1 or TRBD2 (6 bases each). V was trimmed by 1 base and J by 4 bases, leaving 20 bases between them. Germline values: CDR1 KGHSH, CDR2 LQKENI. The CDR3 is 19 residues long. The CDR3 DNA reads TGTGCCAGCTCACCACGGGGGGCTCATTCCTGGGCAGGGGCCAACGTCCTGACTTTC. This translates into CASSPRGAHSWAGANVLTF.

This clone was seen a handful of times. V and J are TRBV6-8 and TRBJ1-5, with D possibly being TRBD1 (5 bases). CDR1 and CDR2 from the germline V gene are MNHGY and SAAAGT. This CDR3 region has 16 residues. Trimming pared 6 bases from V and 1 base from J, leaving 16 bases between. This CDR3 is CASRAYGGASNQPQHF. The CDR3, as DNA: TGTGCCAGCAGGGCCTACGGCGGGGCCAGCAATCAGCCCCAGCATTTT.

This clone was observed a handful of times. This rearrangement joins TRBV18 to TRBJ1-2; 9 nucleotides match TRBD1. CDR1 and CDR2 (germline): KGHSH, LQKENI. Trimming took 1 base from V and 3 from J; bases not matched to a gene: 3. This CDR3 spans 15 amino acids. The CDR3 reads CASSPLTGGYYGYTF. Written as DNA, the CDR3 is TGTGCCAGCTCACCACTGACAGGGGGTTACTATGGCTACACCTTC.

This clone is categorized as large (0.1 to 1%). The genes are TRBV9 and TRBJ1-1; 7 nucleotides align to TRBD1. Trimming took 2 bases from V and 1 from J; bases not matched to a gene: 5. The CDR3 is 15 amino acids. CDR1 and CDR2 from the germline V gene are SGDLS and YYNGEE. CDR3 nucleotides: TGTGCCAGCAGCGTGGAGGGGGCGGAGAACACTGAAGCTTTCTTT. As protein: CASSVEGAENTEAFF.

V usage is TRBV6-1 and J usage is TRBJ2-7; no definite D call. V was shortened by 0 bases and J by 2 bases, with 11 bases between the two germline ends. The CDR3 is 15 residues long. Germline CDR1 MNHNS, CDR2 SASEGT. The CDR3 protein is CASSEARETPYEQYF. The CDR3 coding sequence is TGTGCCAGCAGTGAAGCAAGGGAAACCCCCTACGAGCAGTACTTC.

This clone was counted only a few times. The chain employs TRBV11-3 and TRBJ1-1; TRBD1 matches 7 bases. The CDR3 spans 16 residues. CDR1 and CDR2 from the germline V gene are SGHNT and YENEEA. Unmatched junction bases numbered 6, after V lost 2 bases and J lost 0 bases. The chain's CDR3 is CASSLWDSKMNTEAFF. The CDR3 DNA reads TGTGCCAGCAGCTTATGGGACAGTAAAATGAACACTGAAGCTTTCTTT.

This chain connects TRBV18 to TRBJ2-1, with 8 bases identical to TRBD2. V was pared by 0 bases and J by 6 bases, with 7 bases of the junction left unmatched. This CDR3 is 16 amino acids long. Germline V gives CDR1 KGHSH, CDR2 LQKENI. The CDR3 DNA reads TGTGCCAGCTCACCACCGGCGGGAGGAGAAGGCAATGAGCAGTTCTTC. This codes for CASSPPAGGEGNEQFF.

This chain joins TRBV19 and TRBJ1-2; 7 nucleotides line up with TRBD1. With V trimmed by 5 bases and J by 8 bases, 14 bases remained unmatched. Germline CDR1 and CDR2: LNHDA and SQIVND (reference sequence). The CDR3 is 15 amino acids. CDR3 protein: CASSFRGQPPLGYTF. The CDR3 DNA is TGTGCCAGTAGTTTCCGGGGACAGCCTCCACTAGGCTACACCTTC.